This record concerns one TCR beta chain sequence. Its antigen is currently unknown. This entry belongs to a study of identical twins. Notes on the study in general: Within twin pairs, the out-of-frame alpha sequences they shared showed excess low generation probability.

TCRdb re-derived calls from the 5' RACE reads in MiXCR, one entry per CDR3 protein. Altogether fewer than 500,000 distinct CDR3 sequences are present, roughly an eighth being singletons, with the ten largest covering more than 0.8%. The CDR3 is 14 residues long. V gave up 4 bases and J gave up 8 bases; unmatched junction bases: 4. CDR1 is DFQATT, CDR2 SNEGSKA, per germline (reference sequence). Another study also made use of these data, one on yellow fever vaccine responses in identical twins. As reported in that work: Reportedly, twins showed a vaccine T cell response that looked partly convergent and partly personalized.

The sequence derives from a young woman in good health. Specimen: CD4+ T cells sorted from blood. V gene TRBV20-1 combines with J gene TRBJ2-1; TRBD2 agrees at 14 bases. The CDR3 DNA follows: TGCAGTGCTACGACTAGCGGGGGGGTATATGAGCAGTTCTTC. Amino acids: CSATTSGGVYEQFF.